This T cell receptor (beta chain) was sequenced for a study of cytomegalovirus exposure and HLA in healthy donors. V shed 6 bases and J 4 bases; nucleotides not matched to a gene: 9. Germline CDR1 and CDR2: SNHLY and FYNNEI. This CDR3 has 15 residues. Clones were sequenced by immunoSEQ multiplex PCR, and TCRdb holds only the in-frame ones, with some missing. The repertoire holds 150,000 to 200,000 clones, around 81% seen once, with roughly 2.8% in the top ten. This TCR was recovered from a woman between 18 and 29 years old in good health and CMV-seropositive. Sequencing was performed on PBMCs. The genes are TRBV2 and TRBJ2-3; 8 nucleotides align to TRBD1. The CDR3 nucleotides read TGTGCCAGCAGGGTCGACAGGGGAAGTTCAGATACGCAGTATTTT. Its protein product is CASRVDRGSSDTQYF. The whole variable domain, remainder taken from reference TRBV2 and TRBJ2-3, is EPEVTQTPSHQVTQMGQEVILRCVPISNHLYFYWYRQILGQKVEFLVSFYNNEISEKSEIFDDQFSVERPDGSNFTLKIRSTKLEDSAMYFCASRVDRGSSDTQYFGPGTRLTVL.